These 21 T cell receptor beta chains originate from one sample sequenced in a study of blood T cells in healthy people across ages. Using a J-beta primer mix together with a sample-barcoded 5' primer, a second PCR was run for roughly 7 to 12 cycles. One entry per CDR3 protein, called by TCRdb with MiXCR from the 5' RACE reads. The profile shows hundreds of thousands of distinct CDR3 sequences, around 45% of them singletons. The sample consisted of blood. These receptors were obtained from a man in his sixties in good health.

This clonotype showed up just a few times. The V call is TRBV7-9, the J call TRBJ2-3, with TRBD1 matching over 8 bases. This CDR3 has 15 residues. Germline lookup yields CDR1 SEHNR and CDR2 FQNEAQ (reference sequence). Unmatched junction bases numbered 7, after V lost 8 bases and J lost 0 bases. As DNA, the CDR3 is TGTGCCAGCGGTTCCAGGGGGCCGAGCACAGATACGCAGTATTTT. Translating gives CASGSRGPSTDTQYF. Together with reference TRBV7-9 and TRBJ2-3, the CDR3 gives the full variable domain: DTGVSQNPRHKITKRGQNVTFRCDPISEHNRLYWYRQTLGQGPEFLTYFQNEAQLEKSRLLSDRFSAERPKGSFSTLEIQRTEQGDSAMYLCASGSRGPSTDTQYFGPGTRLTVL.

This clonotype has only a few counts. The chain is built from TRBV5-6 and TRBJ2-1, with a tentative D call TRBD1 (6 bases). Trimming cost V 3 bases and J 3 bases, with 13 bases left between them. CDR3 length equals 15 residues. Germline-derived CDR1 and CDR2 are SGHDT and YYEEEE. The CDR3 is CASSSSDSYYNEQFF. The CDR3 DNA follows: TGTGCCAGCAGCTCCTCGGACAGCTACTACAATGAGCAGTTCTTC.

This clonotype has ten or more counts. V gene TRBV13 combines with J gene TRBJ2-7, with a weak D call TRBD2 (6 bases). Germline CDR1 reads PRHDT; CDR2 reads FYEKMQ (reference sequence). With 6 bases removed from V and 3 bases from J, the gap between germline ends came to 12 bases. The CDR3 has 13 amino acids. DNA for the CDR3: TGTGCCAGCAGTTTGTGGGGGGTCTACGAGCAGTACTTC. Its translation is CASSLWGVYEQYF. Full variable domain (missing parts from reference TRBV13 and TRBJ2-7): AAGVIQSPRHLIKEKRETATLKCYPIPRHDTVYWYQQGPGQDPQFLISFYEKMQSDKGSIPDRFSAQQFSDYHSELNMSSLELGDSALYFCASSLWGVYEQYFGPGTRLTVT.

In its sample, this clonotype was seen many times. The chain employs TRBV18 and TRBJ2-5; D is undetermined. V was trimmed by 8 bases and J by 2 bases, leaving 9 bases between them. Germline V lookup: CDR1 KGHSH, CDR2 LQKENI. This CDR3 comprises 12 residues. The chain's CDR3 is CASSPPQETQYF. The CDR3 DNA reads TGTGCCAGCAGTCCACCGCAAGAGACCCAGTACTTC.

The chain recombines TRBV5-1 with TRBJ2-6; D is undetermined. Germline V gene sequence: CDR1 SGHRS, CDR2 YFSETQ. The CDR3 loop spans 15 amino acids. V lost 3 bases and J 1 base, leaving 8 bases between the germline ends. CDR3 protein: CASSSAESGANVLTF. As DNA, the CDR3 is TGCGCCAGCAGCTCAGCAGAATCTGGGGCCAACGTCCTGACTTTC.

The chain is built from TRBV5-5 and TRBJ2-5, with D possibly matching TRBD2 (5 bases). The end of the DNA is better explained by TRBJ2-7, so the J call may be wrong. The CDR3 has 14 amino acids. Germline loops: CDR1 SGHKS, CDR2 YYEKEE (reference sequence). The CDR3 sequence is CASSLGGEYYEQYF. DNA for the CDR3: TGTGCCAGCAGCTTGGGTGGGGAGTACTACGAGCAGTACTTC.

This clonotype was seen repeatedly, ten times or more. This rearrangement joins TRBV4-3 to TRBJ2-5, with 9 bases aligning to TRBD1. V trimming: 4 bases; J trimming: 2 bases; junction bases outside the gene matches: 2. The CDR3 contains 14 residues. Germline CDR1 is LGHNA and CDR2 is YSLEER. The CDR3 region has the DNA TGCGCCAGCAGCCGCGGACAGGGGCAAGAGACCCAGTACTTC. Translation: CASSRGQGQETQYF.

This chain connects TRBV20-1 to TRBJ2-6; D is ambiguous. The V gene lost 6 bases and the J gene lost 0 bases, with 9 bases spanning the gap. Germline CDR1 DFQATT, CDR2 SNEGSKA (reference sequence). This CDR3 has 14 residues. Written as DNA, the CDR3 is TGCAGTGCGAAGGAGAGCTCTGGGGCCAACGTCCTGACTTTC. Translating gives CSAKESSGANVLTF.

The table lists this clonotype with a few counts. V and J are TRBV6-6 and TRBJ1-6; 9 bases fit TRBD1. J was trimmed by 8 bases and V by 6 bases; bases with no gene match: 11. CDR3 length: 16 amino acids. The V gene's germline CDR1 is MNHNY and CDR2 SVGAGI (reference sequence). The CDR3 bases are TGTGCCAGCAGAAGGGGGACAGGGAGGGGGGATTCACCCCTCCACTTT. It codes for CASRRGTGRGDSPLHF.

This clonotype was seen more than once but under ten times. This sequence joins TRBV19 and TRBJ2-7; D is perhaps TRBD2 (6 bases). From germline, CDR1 is LNHDA and CDR2 SQIVND (reference sequence). The CDR3 contains 15 residues. V was trimmed by 3 bases and J by 1 base, leaving 13 bases between them. CDR3 bases: TGTGCCAGTAGTATTTTGCCGGGGGAGTCCTACGAGCAGTACTTC. This encodes CASSILPGESYEQYF.

This chain connects TRBV5-6 to TRBJ2-6; weak D call: TRBD2 (6 bases). This CDR3 has 17 amino acids. Trimming stripped 4 bases from V and 5 bases from J, with 19 bases between. Germline V gene sequence: CDR1 SGHDT, CDR2 YYEEEE. The CDR3 coding sequence is TGTGCCAGCAGCCCGCCGGGACTCCGCGTGTGGGCCAACGTCCTGACTTTC. Its translation: CASSPPGLRVWANVLTF.

This clonotype was seen a few times. The chain links TRBV9 to TRBJ1-1; D unclear. There are 16 residues in the CDR3. Germline V CDR1 and CDR2: SGDLS, YYNGEE. Trimming removed 0 bases at V and 1 base at J, with 13 bases between. CDR3 loop: CASSVGPSVWNTEAFF. In DNA form, the CDR3 reads TGTGCCAGCAGCGTAGGTCCGAGTGTGTGGAACACTGAAGCTTTCTTT.

The J gene is TRBJ2-5, the V gene TRBV6-6; weak D call: TRBD1 (5 bases). Trimming stripped 7 bases from V and 4 bases from J, with 7 bases between. Germline V gene lookup returns CDR1 MNHNY and CDR2 SVGAGI (reference sequence). The CDR3 contains 11 residues. The CDR3 DNA sequence: TGTGCCAGCAAAGGGGCAGAGACCCAGTACTTC. This codes for CASKGAETQYF.

This clonotype was counted between two and nine times. The chain combines TRBV20-1 with TRBJ2-7; possible D gene TRBD1, 6 bases. V lost 0 bases, J lost 0 bases, and 9 bases lay in between. Per germline, CDR1 DFQATT and CDR2 SNEGSKA (reference sequence). CDR3 length: 14 amino acids. CDR3 protein: CSARDRGYSYEQYF. In nucleotides, the CDR3 is TGCAGTGCTAGAGACAGGGGCTACTCCTACGAGCAGTACTTC.

J is TRBJ1-4 and V is TRBV20-1; D not certain. CDR3 length equals 13 residues. Looked up from germline, CDR1 is DFQATT and CDR2 is SNEGSKA (reference sequence). The ends were cut back, 3 bases at V and 4 bases at J, with 9 bases in the middle. The CDR3 sequence is CSASRQVNEKLFF. CDR3 sequence (DNA): TGCAGTGCTAGTCGGCAGGTTAATGAAAAACTGTTTTTT.

The J gene is TRBJ2-3, the V gene TRBV7-9; 13 nucleotides align to TRBD2. The V gene's germline CDR1 is SEHNR and CDR2 FQNEAQ (reference sequence). The CDR3 extends over 17 amino acids. Trimming took 5 bases from V and 1 from J; bases not matched to a gene: 6. The CDR3 nucleotides read TGTGCCAGCAGCCTCGGGACTAGCGGGGACGGCACAGATACGCAGTATTTT. Translating gives CASSLGTSGDGTDTQYF.

This clonotype has ten or more counts. The chain joins TRBV25-1 to TRBJ2-7; D perhaps matches TRBD1 (6 bases). The CDR3 covers 16 residues. Germline values: CDR1 MGHDK, CDR2 SYGVNS. The germline V and J ends were trimmed by 3 bases and 2 bases, with 17 bases remaining between them. In nucleotides, the CDR3 is TGTGCCAGCAGTGACCCTAAGGCCAGGGGAACCTACGAGCAGTACTTC. Translating gives CASSDPKARGTYEQYF.

This clonotype was counted only a few times. The chain employs TRBV20-1 and TRBJ1-2; no firm D call. CDR1 is DFQATT and CDR2 is SNEGSKA in the germline V gene (reference sequence). CDR3 size: 14 residues. Trimming took 4 bases from V and 2 from J, leaving 14 bases between them. CDR3 protein: CSATSADINYGYTF. CDR3 DNA sequence: TGCAGTGCTACCTCAGCGGATATAAACTATGGCTACACCTTC.

V gene TRBV6-5 combines with J gene TRBJ1-4; D ambiguous. V was pared by 2 bases and J by 4 bases, with 8 bases between. This CDR3 region has 14 residues. CDR1 and CDR2 from the germline V gene are MNHEY and SVGAGI. CDR3 sequence reads: CASSYDGNNEKLFF. Written as DNA, the CDR3 is TGTGCCAGCAGTTACGACGGAAATAATGAAAAACTGTTTTTT.

This clonotype was counted a few times. V gene TRBV25-1 combines with J gene TRBJ1-1; a weak D match, TRBD1 (5 bases). Per germline, CDR1 MGHDK and CDR2 SYGVNS. V shed 4 bases and J shed 4 bases, with 10 bases lying between them. The CDR3 runs to 13 residues. This CDR3 reads CASSAAGRTEAFF. The DNA for the CDR3 is TGTGCCAGCAGTGCCGCGGGGCGCACTGAAGCTTTCTTT.

In its sample, this clonotype was seen many times. One base away lies a much larger clone, so this may be a sequencing read error. The gene calls are TRBV7-2 and TRBJ2-5; the D gene is possibly TRBD2 (7 bases). The CDR3 sequence is 16 residues long. V was cut by 0 bases and J by 11 bases, with 22 bases left in between. The germline V gene encodes CDR1 SGHTA and CDR2 FQGNSA. CDR3 coding DNA: TGTGCCAGCAGCTTAGCCGGCGGGGGCGGGGGTGATGAGCAGTACTTC. This codes for CASSLAGGGGGDEQYF. The full variable domain, completed using reference TRBV7-2 and TRBJ2-5, is GAGVSQSPSNKVTEKGKDVELRCDPISGHTALYWYRQSLGQGLEFLIYFQGNSAPDKSGLPSDRFSAERTGGSVSTLTIQRTQQEDSAVYLCASSLAGGGGGDEQYFGPGTRLLVL.